This T cell receptor beta chain appears in the sequencing data of a study of cytomegalovirus exposure and HLA in healthy donors. Whole-study findings and limits: Another analysis was done later, and it associated around 15,000 TCR beta sequences with HLA alleles at 0.05 false discovery rate. Published work reported that the classifier diagnosed cytomegalovirus status with high specificity and sensitivity.

PCR primers comprised 60 Vbeta and 13 Jbeta primers. Clones were read by immunoSEQ multiplex PCR, and TCRdb kept only the in-frame ones, dropping some. This table holds 120,000 to 150,000 clones, roughly 80% found once. Note on this clone: Its cognate antigen is unknown.

The CDR3 consists of 17 residues. V lost 5 bases and J lost 2, with 16 bases in between. Germline CDR1 reads SEHNR; CDR2 reads FQNEAQ (reference sequence). This clonotype originated in a man in his forties in good health and CMV-seropositive. Material: PBMCs. This chain links TRBV7-9 with TRBJ2-6; tentative D call: TRBD2 (6 bases). For the CDR3, the DNA is TGTGCCAGCAGCCCCAGATCAGGAGGGGCTGGGGCCAACGTCCTGACTTTC. It encodes CASSPRSGGAGANVLTF.